The entry below describes one T cell receptor (beta chain). Antigen unknown. As for treatment: roughly 11-day PBMC culture with coronavirus spike peptide pools or control peptides (ViraFEST assay). The data stem from a study of vaccination and CD4 T cells after COVID-19. With the Oncomine TCR Beta short-read assay, DNA from cultured CD4+ T cells was sequenced. A single record per CDR3 protein comes from TCRdb applying MiXCR to the PCR reads. The sample carries about 21,000 distinct CDR3 sequences, approximately 51% recorded once. The clonotype was recovered from a human donor who had recovered from COVID-19. The sample taken for sequencing was CD4+ T cells from blood, cultured in vitro.

Here the CDR3 reads CSASFSGRAYEQYF. In DNA form, the CDR3 reads TGCAGTGCTAGCTTTAGCGGGAGGGCCTACGAGCAGTACTTC. The V and J genes are TRBV20-1 and TRBJ2-7; 11 bases map to TRBD2. J gave up 2 bases and V 3 bases, and 3 bases lay outside the gene matches. Germline V gene lookup returns CDR1 DFQATT and CDR2 SNEGSKA (reference sequence). The CDR3 totals 14 residues.